Listed below are T cell receptor beta chains from one sample, sequenced in a study of cytomegalovirus exposure and HLA in healthy donors. The protocol was immunoSEQ multiplex PCR, while the TCRdb copy is restricted to in-frame clones and leaves out a portion. The sample holds under 250,000 clones, 70% to 80% seen once. Sequenced: PBMCs. These receptors were collected from a woman in her twenties or thirties in good health and CMV-seronegative. Both conserved end residues are part of each CDR3. The D gene is left open where the match is weak. A clone size is listed for some rows: how often the clone was seen (once, few, many), or a class if it is expanded.

J	D	V	size	DNA	CDR3
TRBJ1-2	TRBD1	TRBV5-4	NA	TGTGCCAGCAGGGTACGACAGGGTTCTAACTATGGCTACACCTTC	CASRVRQGSNYGYTF
TRBJ2-3	NA	TRBV7-2	NA	TGTGCCAGCAGCTTAACCCTGCTTCTACCGCAGTATTTT	CASSLTLLLPQYF
TRBJ2-1	TRBD1	TRBV5-1	NA	TGCGCCAGCAGCTGGACGGGACAGGGGGCCAACAATGAGCAGTTCTTC	CASSWTGQGANNEQFF
TRBJ2-7	TRBD1	TRBV6-1	few	TGTGCCAGCAGAGAAGGGACAGTGCGGGAGCAGTACTTC	CASREGTVREQYF
TRBJ1-2	TRBD1	TRBV4-2	NA	TGTGCCAGCAGCCAAGTCAATTTGGGACAGTCCATAGGAATAGCTAACTATGGCTACACCTTC	CASSQVNLGQSIGIANYGYTF
TRBJ1-5	NA	TRBV5-1	NA	TGCGCCAGCAGCTCCGACGACAGCCACAATCAGCCCCAGCATTTT	CASSSDDSHNQPQHF
TRBJ1-2	TRBD1	TRBV28	NA	TGTGCCAGCAGTTCCCCGCCATTAGGGGGCGGGAACTATGGCTACACCTTC	CASSSPPLGGGNYGYTF
TRBJ2-3	TRBD2	TRBV11-3	NA	TGTGCCAGCAGCGACGGGACTAGAACAGATACGCAGTATTTT	CASSDGTRTDTQYF
TRBJ1-2	TRBD1	TRBV7-8	NA	TGTGCCAGCAGCTTAGTAGGACAGGGATGGGGCTACACCTTC	CASSLVGQGWGYTF
TRBJ2-7	TRBD1	TRBV7-2	NA	TGTGCCAGCAGTTACCGGACAGGTTTCGCTCGCGAGCAGTACTTC	CASSYRTGFAREQYF
TRBJ2-6	NA	TRBV30	NA	TGTGCCTGGAGTGGGGGGGAGAGTAACTCTGGGGCCAACGTCCTGACTTTC	CAWSGGESNSGANVLTF
TRBJ2-1	NA	TRBV6-1	NA	TGTGCCAGCAGTGGCCCCCGACTGGGGGCGGGAGCGTCATATGAGCAGTTCTTC	CASSGPRLGAGASYEQFF
TRBJ1-1	NA	TRBV5-1	NA	TGCGCCAGCAGCCCCGAGTTTGGTACTGAAGCTTTCTTT	CASSPEFGTEAFF
TRBJ1-5	TRBD1	TRBV4-1	NA	TGCGCCAGCAGCCAAGAGAGGGACAGGGTAAACCAGCCCCAGCATTTT	CASSQERDRVNQPQHF
TRBJ2-2	TRBD2	TRBV11-2	NA	TGTGCCAGCAGCTTAGGACTAGCACGGACCGGGGAGCTGTTTTTT	CASSLGLARTGELFF
TRBJ2-2	TRBD2	TRBV5-4	NA	TGTGCCAGCAGCGTGCGGGGGGTGAACACCGGGGAGCTGTTTTTT	CASSVRGVNTGELFF
TRBJ2-5	NA	TRBV5-6	NA	TGTGCCAGCAGCAACCTTTGGGGGGGCGGGGAGACCCAGTACTTC	CASSNLWGGGETQYF
TRBJ2-3	TRBD2	TRBV5-8	NA	TGTGCCAGCAGCTTGGCCGGCGGGAGTGATGATACGCAGTATTTT	CASSLAGGSDDTQYF
TRBJ2-3	NA	TRBV7-6	NA	TGTGCCAGCACCCCGGGGAGCACAGATACGCAGTATTTT	CASTPGSTDTQYF
TRBJ2-5	TRBD1	TRBV2	NA	TGTGCCAGCACCTGGACAGGGAGAGAGACCCAGTACTTC	CASTWTGRETQYF
TRBJ2-7	TRBD1	TRBV6-5	NA	TGTGCCAGCAGGGCCGGGACAGGCTTTGGCGAGCAGTACTTC	CASRAGTGFGEQYF
TRBJ2-2	TRBD2	TRBV5-1	NA	TGCGCCAGCAGCGACCTAGCGGAGTTGAACACCGGGGAGCTGTTTTTT	CASSDLAELNTGELFF
TRBJ2-7	NA	TRBV29-1	NA	TGCAGCGTTGAAGTTTTCGTGAACAGGGATAGCTCCTACGAGCAGTACTTC	CSVEVFVNRDSSYEQYF
TRBJ1-5	NA	TRBV20-1	few	TGCAGTGCTAGATCTGATCAGCCCCAGCATTTT	CSARSDQPQHF
TRBJ2-7	NA	TRBV28	NA	TGTGCCAGCAGTTTCCGGACAGAGAAATCCTACGAGCAGTACTTC	CASSFRTEKSYEQYF
TRBJ2-5	TRBD2	TRBV11-2	few	TGTGCCAGCAGCTTAGACCCACTAGCGGGGACCCCCAGAGTCCAAGAGACCCAGTACTTC	CASSLDPLAGTPRVQETQYF
TRBJ2-5	NA	TRBV5-1	NA	TGCGCCAGCAGCTTGGGGACCTTGGGCGGGCAAGAGACCCAGTACTTC	CASSLGTLGGQETQYF
TRBJ1-2	NA	TRBV6-1	NA	TGTGCCAGCAGCCGGGACATTTTTAACTATGGCTACACCTTC	CASSRDIFNYGYTF
TRBJ2-5	TRBD2	TRBV4-1	NA	TGCGCCAGCAGCTGGACTAGCGGGGGGATGGAGACCCAGTACTTC	CASSWTSGGMETQYF
TRBJ2-4	NA	TRBV7-3	few	TGTGCCAGCAGCTTGGGCGGGAAAAACATTCAGTACTTC	CASSLGGKNIQYF
TRBJ2-3	NA	TRBV6-6	few	TGTGCCAGTACAGGGAGCACAGATACGCAGTATTTT	CASTGSTDTQYF
TRBJ1-1	NA	TRBV23-1	NA	TGCGCCAGCAGTCAATCGACAGGTACCCAGGAAACTGAAGCTTTCTTT	CASSQSTGTQETEAFF
TRBJ1-5	NA	TRBV18	once	TGTGCCAGCTCACCCAAGGGGATGAACAATCAGCCCCAGCATTTT	CASSPKGMNNQPQHF
TRBJ2-1	NA	TRBV14	NA	TGTGCCAGCAGCCATGCCGCACAGTTTCCTGAGCAGTTCTTC	CASSHAAQFPEQFF
TRBJ2-1	TRBD2	TRBV28	once	TGTGCCAGCAGTTTGCACGGGAGGGGAGGTGAGCAGTTCTTC	CASSLHGRGGEQFF
TRBJ2-5	TRBD1	TRBV13	NA	TGTGCCAGCAGCTTAGGGCCCGGGACAGACACCGTCCGGGAGACCCAGTACTTC	CASSLGPGTDTVRETQYF
TRBJ1-1	NA	TRBV13	NA	TGTGCCAGCAGCTTAAACATGGATTTGCGTAGCGCTGAAGCTTTCTTT	CASSLNMDLRSAEAFF
TRBJ1-6	NA	TRBV19	NA	TGTGCCAGTAGTATCTCAGAGGGTTCACCCCTCCACTTT	CASSISEGSPLHF
TRBJ1-1	NA	TRBV2	few	TGTGCCAGCTTTTTGGGGGCAGGGCGAGGGGTGAACACTGAAGCTTTCTTT	CASFLGAGRGVNTEAFF
TRBJ1-2	NA	TRBV5-1	NA	TGCGCCAGCAGCCCAGGAGGTGGGCTTTCTACTAACTATGGCTACACCTTC	CASSPGGGLSTNYGYTF
TRBJ2-1	TRBD2	TRBV4-1	NA	TGCGCCAGCAGCCGCCTCTCGGAGGCTAGCGGGCCGACAAGGATAAATGAGCAGTTCTTC	CASSRLSEASGPTRINEQFF
TRBJ1-3	NA	TRBV30	NA	TGTGCCTGGAGCCGATTTGGACAGCCGCTTTCTGGAAACACCATATATTTT	CAWSRFGQPLSGNTIYF
TRBJ1-1	TRBD1	TRBV4-1	NA	TGCGCCAGCAGCCGGACACCAACAGGGGGGCGGCCTGAAGCTTTCTTT	CASSRTPTGGRPEAFF
TRBJ1-2	NA	TRBV7-2	NA	TGTGCCAGCAGCTTAGAATCGTCCCTCTATGGCTACACCTTC	CASSLESSLYGYTF
TRBJ2-5	NA	TRBV5-4	few	TGTGCCAGCAGTGGAAATGCGGGGAGTAAGCGAGAGACCCAGTACTTC	CASSGNAGSKRETQYF
TRBJ2-1	TRBD2	TRBV27	NA	TGTGCCAGCACTTCGTTTCTAGCGGGAGGGCACAATGAGCAGTTCTTC	CASTSFLAGGHNEQFF
TRBJ1-6	NA	TRBV19	NA	TGTGCCAGTAGTATTCCCGGGTCATATTCACCCCTCCACTTT	CASSIPGSYSPLHF
TRBJ2-3	TRBD2	TRBV11-2	NA	TGTGCCAGCAGCTTACAAGGAGCAGGGAGGGGAGCAGATACGCAGTATTTT	CASSLQGAGRGADTQYF
TRBJ1-2	NA	TRBV9	NA	TGTGCCAGCAGCGTAGGAGGGAACTATGGCTACACCTTC	CASSVGGNYGYTF
TRBJ1-3	NA	TRBV5-1	NA	TGCGCCAGCAGCTCCTTTTCCTCCTCAGGGAGGAACACCATATATTTT	CASSSFSSSGRNTIYF
TRBJ2-2	TRBD1	TRBV6-6	once	TGTGCCAGCAGCACGGACAGGCGAGGGGAGCTGTTTTTT	CASSTDRRGELFF
TRBJ2-7	TRBD2	TRBV19	NA	TGTGCCAGCCCTGAGTGGACTAGCGGGATCGAGCAGTACTTC	CASPEWTSGIEQYF
TRBJ2-1	TRBD1	TRBV10-3	NA	TGTGCCATCAGTGTCGATGCAGGGGGCCTTGAGCAGTTCTTC	CAISVDAGGLEQFF
TRBJ2-5	TRBD1	TRBV5-1	NA	TGCGCCAGCAGTGAAAATACAGGGGGAGAGACCCAGTACTTC	CASSENTGGETQYF